This T cell receptor beta chain is drawn from a study of blood T cells in healthy people across ages (dated by TCRdb to 2013 to 2016). Regarding the complete study: In model experiments, template switching captured roughly one uniquely barcoded TCR beta cDNA molecule for every two T cells. The study measured age-related changes in TCR beta repertoire diversity using deep sequencing normalized with unique cDNA molecular identifiers. The donors were split into four age groups: young (average 16 years), middle-aged (39), aged (roughly 60) and long-lived (roughly 88). Two additional independent replicas of 1 million unique cDNA reads from the same blood draw were analyzed for two donors (one aged 18 to 30 and one aged 80 or older).

Donors were about 36 systemically healthy Caucasian individuals from Russia aged roughly 6 to 90 years. Each donor gave about 9.7 milliliters of peripheral blood, drawn into EDTA-treated Vacutainer tubes. Ficoll-Paque density-gradient centrifugation was used to isolate PBMCs, with at least 6 million per sample. Total RNA, at least 6 micrograms per sample, was extracted from PBMCs with Trizol reagent. For every donor, flow cytometry on a PBMC aliquot measured the percentage of naive CD45RAhigh/CD27high T cells. What the work shows at the level of the full study, not this receptor alone: Total diversity estimates from one million sequenced T cells were considered lower bounds and underestimates. Observed TCR beta diversity per million T cells fell roughly linearly with age, and a significant reduction was already apparent by age roughly 41. Conclusive comparison of naive and antigen-experienced compartments was prevented by the profiling of bulk unsorted PBMCs. The CMV infection status of donors was not known, potentially confounding age-related changes in expanded clonotypes. Observed TCR beta diversity correlated strongly with the percentage of naive T cells measured by flow cytometry. Compared with the aged group, more naive CD4+ T cells, fewer expanded clones and increased TCR diversity were shown by the long-lived group, suggesting age selection.

Remarks on this clonotype: The antigen this receptor binds is unknown. There are no base qualities to consult, and no much larger clone falls within one base.

V loses 3 bases of germline sequence and J loses 1 base, and the interval between the two ends is 16 bases. Measured from the cysteine to the phenylalanine, the CDR3 is 16 residues long. The entry retains the CDR3 DNA only, 48 bases that are in frame from base 1. CDR1 and CDR2 were assigned from the germline V gene as MDHEN and SYDVKM. The library came from 5' RACE. The run used an Illumina HiSeq 2500. A second PCR of about 6 to 11 cycles was run with a J-beta primer mix and a sample-barcoded 5' primer. Each TCR beta cDNA molecule received a unique molecular identifier from a template-switch 5' adaptor carrying 12 random nucleotides. Each sample yielded at least 2.5 million CDR3-containing paired-end reads. The Mint cDNA synthesis kit, primed by a TRBC-specific oligonucleotide, was used to synthesize first-strand cDNA from all RNA. Following uracil-DNA glycosylase treatment, a first 18-cycle PCR with universal primers M1SS and BC2_uni_R was performed on all cDNA. The study's processing was this. Normalization of each sample was performed by random selection of 1 million high-quality reads, each carrying a distinct molecular identifier. Reads sharing molecular identifiers were discarded rather than binned into consensus sequences. CDR3 identification, clonotype clustering and error correction used MiTCR with a Q25 quality threshold and the strictest error-elimination algorithm. A nonparametric unseen species model with Euler transformation was used to estimate lower-bound total TCR beta diversity. TCRdb reanalyzed the raw reads on its own, using fastp at Q25 for trimming and MiXCR for clone calling, and kept in-frame beta chains. Rows with a matching CDR3 protein are joined into one entry that keeps the most common DNA and genes. TCRdb, not the authors, supplied the V and J calls. Counted in this sample were over 750,000 distinct CDR3 sequences; around 25% of them appeared once. The ten biggest clones cover 8% to 10% of the sample.

These data were likewise used in another study, on T cells of mothers and their children. Per that second paper: Nine systemically healthy Caucasian individuals served as donors, namely three mothers together with their six children. cDNA synthesis consumed the entire amount of extracted RNA, loaded at around 1.5 ug RNA in each 15 ul reaction. Sample barcodes and 2-4 random nucleotides were added via the M1S primer in the second PCR. Over 8.5 million TCR beta CDR3 reads came from each mother, compared with 2.5 million to 3.5 million reads from each child. Thymic selection similarly shapes TCR recombination output in related and unrelated pairs, with minor effect from inherited differences. Related mother-child pairs always showed normalized repertoire overlap that was slightly higher than in unrelated mother-child pairs, though the difference was never significant. Persistent microchimeric T cell clones were not detected, at a sensitivity of around 99 clones per million clonotypes. Deep NGS was used in the study to compare the TCR beta repertoires of mothers and children and to look for features that separate related mother-child pairs from unrelated individuals. Mothers averaged approximately 40 +/- 4 years of age and children averaged around 10 +/- 4 years. Libraries were sequenced on Illumina HiSeq 2000 with 100+100 nt paired-end reads after adapter ligation with NEBNext reagents. To prevent cross-contamination, the mother and child libraries were prepared one month apart and sequenced in separate runs. Between about 500,000 and 2,100,000 distinct TCR beta clonotypes were identified per donor. Naive TCR beta clonotypes were estimated from low-frequency clonotypes matched to each donor's FACS-determined naive share, without sorting.

The chain joins TRBV28 to TRBJ2-7; no confident D gene assignment can be made. The sequence derives from a boy aged 5-17 years in good health. The specimen sequenced was blood. The CDR3 amino acid sequence is: CASSFDLRGLSYEQYF. The nucleotide sequence is given as TGTGCCAGCAGTTTTGACTTGCGAGGCTTATCCTACGAGCAGTACTTC.